This T cell receptor beta chain appears in the sequencing data of a study of T cell responses to AZD1222 COVID-19 vaccine. About the study: Pooled in the analysis were second doses at about 4 or about 12 weeks.

Clones were read by immunoSEQ multiplex PCR, and TCRdb kept only the in-frame ones, dropping some. The table has 90,000 to 130,000 clones, about 80% seen once. CDR3 length: 15 residues. The germline gives CDR1 MDHEN, CDR2 SYDVKM. Trimming left V 4 bases short and J 0 bases short, with 12 bases between. Sequencing used peripheral blood, obtained on day 0 of AZD1222 vaccination. The chain has TRBV28 and TRBJ1-1; no firm D call. The source of this sequence is an adult in good health. The CDR3 region is CASSSNEAMNTEAFF. The CDR3 bases are TGTGCCAGCAGTTCTAACGAGGCCATGAACACTGAAGCTTTCTTT.